The T cell receptor beta chain described here comes from a study of shared clonotypes between healthy human individuals. Study-wide background: The donors, a couple of women and a few men, were aged 18 to 49. The study's findings and limits: Naive subsets generally exceeded memory subsets in estimated richness.

Method: immunoSEQ multiplex PCR; TCRdb's copy keeps in-frame clones and lacks some. The repertoire holds roughly 2.1 million clones, 93% seen once, with roughly 1.8% in the top ten. The V gene end was trimmed by 5 bases and the J gene end by 3 bases; junction bases not matched to a gene: 10. CDR1 and CDR2 (germline): SGHKS, YYEKEE (reference sequence). The CDR3 has 16 residues. Naive CD8 cells lacked CD45RO and underwent positive selection for CCR7, leaving out terminally differentiated effector memory CD45RA+ cells. Caucasian adults living in Nashville, Tennessee, provided all samples. Remarks on this clone: Antigen unknown.

The sequencing sample was made of naive CD8+ T cells from PBMCs. The sequence derives from a man aged 18 to 30 in good health. Some clones in this sample may be carry-over from other donors' samples. The chain recombines TRBV5-5 with TRBJ2-3, with 9 bases that match TRBD1. The CDR3 sequence: CASRYHTGGWTDTQYF. CDR3 coding DNA: TGTGCCAGCAGGTATCATACAGGGGGCTGGACAGATACGCAGTATTTT.